This T cell receptor (beta chain) was captured by sequencing in a study of regulatory T cells in long-lasting Graves disease. Time point meaning: persistent/refractory GD, antithyroid drugs over 5 years with positive TRAb. The authors made the TCR library using RNA they extracted from PBMCs. A volume of roughly 8.4 milliliters of peripheral blood was collected in EDTA tubes. CDR1 and CDR2 from the germline V gene are LNHNV and YYDKDF (reference sequence). CDR3 length: 14 amino acids. Between the trimmed V and J ends, which lost 4 bases and 2 bases, there was a span of 9 bases. The sample holds many counts of this clonotype. Researchers made TCR beta libraries by using iRepertoire HTBI primers and running Arm-PCR on CDR3 regions. MiXCR, run by TCRdb on the multiplex PCR reads, gives a single entry per CDR3 protein. The data contain about 470,000 distinct CDR3 sequences, about 22% of them singletons.

The specimen comprised peripheral blood mononuclear cells (PBMCs), sampled when the disease was refractory, from a patient treated with antithyroid drugs. The receptor comes from a female donor with Graves disease. The rearrangement uses TRBV15 and TRBJ1-3; D is unresolved. CDR3 sequence (DNA): TGTGCCACCAGCACCGGTACGGCTGGAAACACCATATATTTT. Protein: CATSTGTAGNTIYF.